This is a list of T cell receptor beta chains from one sample in a study of patients and donors after allogeneic stem cell transplantation. TCRdb called the RT-PCR reads again in MiXCR, with one record for every CDR3 protein. The sample has approximately 410,000 distinct CDR3 sequences, around 16% seen once. The sequenced sample consisted of blood, either unsorted or a sorted T cell fraction (not recorded which). These receptor sequences come from a human donor who was either an allogeneic HSCT recipient or a stem cell or donor lymphocyte infusion donor (not recorded which). It is not recorded whose cells these are; they may come from a transplant donor. The conserved cysteine and the conserved F or W are not part of the CDR3 here. For some rows the clone size is stated as once, few or many, or as a class when expanded; others skip it.

CDR3aa,v_gene,abundance
ASSESSGYYNEQF,TRBV19,-
ASSVGVVSDSYEQY,TRBV9,-
ASSLVFAGLDYGYT,TRBV12-3/TRBV12-4,-
ASRRGGTEAF,TRBV5-1,many
ATSASGTNYEQY,TRBV24-1,-
ASSVPGREIQY,TRBV6-1,few
AWSAETQY,TRBV30,-
AISQGTDTQY,TRBV10-3,few
SASVGRRTDTQY,TRBV20-1,few
AWSVDGWDYGYT,TRBV30,-
ASSAAGLAGGRNNEQF,TRBV9,-
ASSSRELRDGNTIY,TRBV7-8,many
ATSRGADQQF,TRBV15,-
SARPRDRVNEQY,TRBV20-1,once
ASSFQDTEAF,TRBV12-3/TRBV12-4,-
SVRDRVSGNTIY,TRBV29-1,many
ASSLRTSGSIL,TRBV9,-
ASSLAGGNTGELF,TRBV5-1,many
ASSYSGTGDFYGYT,TRBV6-5,many
SAQTGGDTQY,TRBV20-1,-
ASKGAIDTQY,TRBV5-4,-
ASSQDLAIGGTEAF,TRBV4-2,many
SVASSVRPAKNIQY,TRBV29-1,few
AWGPGTGPYEQY,TRBV30,few
ASRNREGLGADTQY,TRBV7-8,few
ASSSPDRAFKF,TRBV7-2,-
ASSSGTKQETQY,TRBV12-3/TRBV12-4,-
ASRARGDNEQF,TRBV7-9,many
ASSQGGRATDTQY,TRBV14,-
ASQRLAVTTGELF,TRBV5-1,many
ASSYPTGPMY,TRBV6-6,-
ASRTGTQSSEAF,TRBV12-3/TRBV12-4,few
ASTWDRGRSGEQY,TRBV2,-
ASSQEERGHPYEQY,TRBV3-1,-
SARVGTGFGGYT,TRBV20-1,few
ASSLGRYRDSNQPQH,TRBV7-8,few
SASSGRGNEQF,TRBV20-1,few
AISPRTSGRAAETQY,TRBV10-3,-
ASSQGQIPQETQY,TRBV3-1,many
ASSLGGLGRGVDEQF,TRBV7-3,-
ASSLDLTGELF,TRBV2,-
ASSLALAGAYGYT,TRBV7-9,-
ASSLGGKKLF,TRBV11-2,few
ASSPLGEQY,TRBV7-2,many
ASSHETVPANTEAF,TRBV4-2,many
ASSQDSAGWETQY,TRBV4-2,few
ASSFGLAGPSYEQY,TRBV7-9,-
LGTGPDTQY,TRBV20-1,many
ASRPTGTGRYGYT,TRBV5-1,-
ASSERQGYGYT,TRBV6-1,-
ASSPLQGRNYGYT,TRBV28,few
ASSRLEGSNEQF,TRBV6-1,once
ASSPTSGATDTQY,TRBV3-1,few
ASSGPTGGLGYT,TRBV4-1,many
SASRTIDTQY,TRBV20-1,-
ASSVRATDTQY,TRBV6-1,few
ASSESYSLKGYGYT,TRBV6-1,few